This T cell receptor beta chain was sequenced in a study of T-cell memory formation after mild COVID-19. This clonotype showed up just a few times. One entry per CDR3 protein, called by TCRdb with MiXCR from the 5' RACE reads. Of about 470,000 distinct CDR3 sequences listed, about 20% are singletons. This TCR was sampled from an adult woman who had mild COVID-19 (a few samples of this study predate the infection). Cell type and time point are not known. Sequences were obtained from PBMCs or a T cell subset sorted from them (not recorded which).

CDR3 amino acids: CASSFVTSTVSSGNTIYF. The CDR3 DNA is TGTGCCAGCAGCTTTGTCACCTCCACCGTCAGTTCTGGAAACACCATATATTTT. V is TRBV7-9 and J is TRBJ1-3, with D unclear. CDR1 SEHNR and CDR2 FQNEAQ come from the germline V gene (reference sequence). V lost 3 bases, J lost 1 base, and 19 bases lay in between. The CDR3 is 18 amino acids.